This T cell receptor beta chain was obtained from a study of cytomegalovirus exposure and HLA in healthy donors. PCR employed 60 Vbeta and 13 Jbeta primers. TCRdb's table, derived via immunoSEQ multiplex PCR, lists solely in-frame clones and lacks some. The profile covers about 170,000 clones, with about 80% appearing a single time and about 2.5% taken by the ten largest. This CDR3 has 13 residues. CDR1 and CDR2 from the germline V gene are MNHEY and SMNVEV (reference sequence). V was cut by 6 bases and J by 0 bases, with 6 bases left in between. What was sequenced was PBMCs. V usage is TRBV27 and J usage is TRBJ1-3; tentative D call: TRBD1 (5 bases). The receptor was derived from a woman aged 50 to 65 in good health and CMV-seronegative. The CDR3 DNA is TGTGCCAGCAGAACAGGCTCTGGAAACACCATATATTTT. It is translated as CASRTGSGNTIYF.